The sequence of this T cell receptor (beta chain) was determined in a study of T cell changes during pregnancy in multiple sclerosis (dated by TCRdb to the late 2010s). With respect to the entire study: The study examined how the T cell repertoire changed over the course of pregnancy in women with multiple sclerosis.

According to the germline V gene (reference sequence), CDR1 reads SEHNR and CDR2 reads FQNEAQ. Including cysteine and phenylalanine, the CDR3 has 12 amino acids. Only the CDR3 DNA is retained, 36 bases long and in frame from the first base. Germline trimming: 2 bases from V, 11 bases from J; junction bases outside gene matches: 5. Libraries were built with the immunoSEQ multiplex PCR assay. TCRdb's version of the immuneACCESS table is confined to in-frame rearrangements and falls short of the full clone set. An unresolved V gene accounts for under half of the shortfall where checked; the remainder is of unknown origin. The sample table holds tens of thousands of clones, of which about 90% were seen once. Roughly 1.2% of the sample lies in the top ten. As to this clone: The antigen this receptor binds is unknown. Base qualities were left out, and no much larger clone turns up one base away.

Specimen: CD4+ T cells from peripheral blood mononuclear cells, collected in the second trimester of pregnancy. In this chain, TRBV7-9 is recombined with TRBJ1-1, with 7 bases matching TRBD1. The TCR sequence derives from a female donor with multiple sclerosis, enrolled in a pregnancy study. Here the CDR3 is given as CASSLTTGVAFF. In nucleotide form, the sequence is TGTGCCAGCAGCTTAACCACAGGGGTGGCTTTCTTT.